This TCR beta chain was recorded in a study of vaccination and CD4 T cells after COVID-19. Overall study findings and caveats: A median of around 90% of reactive clones, in convalescent patients, became evident only post-vaccination.

Noted treatment: roughly 10-day PBMC culture with coronavirus spike peptide pools or control peptides (ViraFEST assay). PBMCs were cultured at around 1.8 million per well with roughly 9.7 IU/ml IL-2 and approximately 10 ug/ml peptide pools. The Oncomine TCR Beta short-read assay sequenced DNA from cultured CD4+ T cells. TCRdb re-called the PCR reads through MiXCR, storing one row per CDR3 protein. The table has under 15,000 distinct CDR3 sequences, about 26% seen once. A note on this clonotype: Its antigen is not identified.

The sequenced sample was cultured CD4+ T cells from blood. This clonotype was sampled from a human donor with COVID-19.

This chain's CDR3 is CASSQGGRVGGTNEQFF. CDR3 DNA: TGTGCCAGCAGCCAAGGGGGTAGAGTCGGCGGCACCAATGAGCAGTTCTTC. The genes are TRBV3-1 and TRBJ2-1, with D hard to call. The CDR3 consists of 17 residues. Trimming left V 1 base short and J 6 bases short, with 19 bases between. Germline CDR1 LGHDT, CDR2 YNNKEL (reference sequence).